The 23 T cell receptor beta chains reported below all come from one sample, sequenced in a study of blood T cell repertoires in COVID-19. The table came from immunoSEQ multiplex PCR; TCRdb's copy has only in-frame clones and leaves some out. Of 70,000 to 95,000 clones detected, about 84% appear once; the ten largest clones hold 1.5% to 2%. Source material: peripheral blood. The receptor source for this set is a woman aged 55-69 years with acute or convalescent COVID-19.

The rearrangement joins TRBV11-2 to TRBJ1-1; no firm D call. The CDR3 is made up of 15 amino acids. V dropped 5 bases and J dropped 2 bases, with 15 bases sitting between them. The germline gives CDR1 SGHAT, CDR2 FQNNGV. The CDR3 coding sequence is TGTGCCAGCAGCCCCATGAGACAAAGAAACACTGAAGCTTTCTTT. Translated: CASSPMRQRNTEAFF.

The chain couples TRBV6-4 to TRBJ2-4, with D tentatively TRBD2 (6 bases). V shed 4 bases and J shed 1 base, with 8 bases lying between them. CDR3 size: 14 residues. Germline loops: CDR1 MRHNA, CDR2 SNTAGT. The CDR3 coding sequence is TGTGCCAGCAGTGTCGGGAGCGCCAAAAACATTCAGTACTTC. Its protein product is CASSVGSAKNIQYF.

This chain connects TRBV19 to TRBJ2-6; D may be TRBD2 (6 bases). Germline-derived CDR1 and CDR2 are LNHDA and SQIVND (reference sequence). The CDR3 contains 16 residues. V lost 8 bases, J lost 4 bases, and 18 bases lay in between. The CDR3 nucleotides read TGTGCCAGTTTCGGCGTGTGGAGGGCCGGGGCCAACGTCCTGACTTTC. The encoded protein is CASFGVWRAGANVLTF.

This sequence joins TRBV18 and TRBJ2-2, with D possibly matching TRBD2 (6 bases). Germline V gives CDR1 KGHSH, CDR2 LQKENI. V lost 0 bases, J lost 0 bases, and 8 bases lay in between. The CDR3 sequence is 16 residues long. CDR3 nucleotide sequence: TGTGCCAGCTCACCACCAGGAGGGCCGAACACCGGGGAGCTGTTTTTT. Translation gives CASSPPGGPNTGELFF.

The genes are TRBV30 and TRBJ2-5, with a tentative D call TRBD2 (5 bases). The V end was cut by 2 bases, the J end by 2 bases, with 15 bases between. Germline lookup yields CDR1 GTSNPN and CDR2 SVGIG (reference sequence). This CDR3 spans 15 amino acids. The CDR3 DNA sequence: TGTGCCTGGAGTAACGGGGTAACATTTCAAGAGACCCAGTACTTC. It translates to CAWSNGVTFQETQYF.

The J gene is TRBJ2-1, the V gene TRBV5-1; 9 bases are shared with TRBD2. V shed 2 bases and J 8 bases; nucleotides not matched to a gene: 8. CDR3 length equals 15 residues. CDR1 is SGHRS and CDR2 is YFSETQ in the germline V gene. CDR3 sequence (DNA): TGCGCCAGCAGCTTAGGCGGGAGGGCCGCAGATGAGCAGTTCTTC. This translates into CASSLGGRAADEQFF. The complete variable domain, with remaining parts taken from reference TRBV5-1 and TRBJ2-1, reads KAGVTQTPRYLIKTRGQQVTLSCSPISGHRSVSWYQQTPGQGLQFLFEYFSETQRNKGNFPGRFSGRQFSNSRSEMNVSTLELGDSALYLCASSLGGRAADEQFFGPGTRLTVL.

In this sample, this clone turned up a few times. The chain employs TRBV19 and TRBJ1-1; 10 bases line up with TRBD1. This CDR3 region has 15 residues. Trimming cost V 5 bases and J 2 bases; bases outside gene matches: 5. The germline V gene encodes CDR1 LNHDA and CDR2 SQIVND (reference sequence). CDR3 nucleotides: TGTGCCAGTAGTGTCGGGACAGGGGCAAACACTGAAGCTTTCTTT. This sequence encodes CASSVGTGANTEAFF.

This clone was observed a handful of times. This chain connects TRBV5-4 to TRBJ2-7; TRBD2 aligns across 11 bases. This CDR3 has 16 amino acids. Germline lookup yields CDR1 SGHNT and CDR2 YYREEE (reference sequence). The V and J ends lost 0 bases and 2 bases, in that order; junction bases with no gene match: 4. CDR3 sequence reads: CASSLGLAGSTYEQYF. CDR3 DNA sequence: TGTGCCAGCAGCTTGGGACTAGCGGGGAGTACCTACGAGCAGTACTTC.

The rearrangement joins TRBV30 to TRBJ1-5; D perhaps matches TRBD1 (5 bases). This CDR3 region has 13 residues. V was clipped by 7 bases and J by 5 bases, with 15 bases between them. CDR1 is GTSNPN, CDR2 SVGIG, per germline (reference sequence). The CDR3 loop is CASGPHADQPQHF. The CDR3 DNA reads as TGTGCCTCAGGGCCACATGCCGATCAGCCCCAGCATTTT. The complete variable domain, with remaining parts taken from reference TRBV30 and TRBJ1-5, reads SQTIHQWPATLVQPVGSPLSLECTVEGTSNPNLYWYRQAAGRGLQLLFYSVGIGQISSEVPQNLSASRPQDRQFILSSKKLLLSDSGFYLCASGPHADQPQHFGDGTRLSIL.

The gene calls are TRBV4-1 and TRBJ1-2; a weak D match, TRBD1 (5 bases). The CDR3 is 13 amino acids. Germline V lookup: CDR1 MGHRA, CDR2 YSYEKL. Deletions cut 3 bases from V and 4 bases from J, with 9 bases between. The CDR3 is CASSQSGAYGYTF. DNA for the CDR3: TGCGCCAGCAGCCAGTCTGGGGCCTATGGCTACACCTTC.

The chain combines TRBV7-8 with TRBJ2-7; TRBD1 matches 9 bases. The CDR3 is made up of 17 amino acids. Germline loops: CDR1 SGHVS, CDR2 FQNEAQ. Trimming cost V 0 bases and J 2 bases; bases outside gene matches: 8. Written as DNA, the CDR3 is TGTGCCAGCAGCTTAGCGCGTGGGACAGGGTATGCCTACGAGCAGTACTTC. Translated: CASSLARGTGYAYEQYF.

This chain uses TRBV6-6 with TRBJ1-1, with a tentative D call TRBD1 (5 bases). The CDR3 covers 12 residues. With 2 bases removed from V and 8 bases from J, the gap between germline ends came to 9 bases. Germline values: CDR1 MNHNY, CDR2 SVGAGI (reference sequence). CDR3 amino acids: CASSYHRREAFF. For the CDR3, the DNA is TGTGCCAGCAGTTACCACAGGCGCGAAGCTTTCTTT.

The chain links TRBV11-2 to TRBJ2-2, with no clear D. V was clipped by 2 bases and J by 5 bases, with 12 bases between them. This CDR3 has 15 residues. In germline, CDR1 is SGHAT, CDR2 FQNNGV. The chain's CDR3 is CASSLSGSYTGELFF. CDR3 nucleotides: TGTGCCAGCAGCTTATCCGGGTCCTATACCGGGGAGCTGTTTTTT.

This sequence joins TRBV6-5 and TRBJ2-1; 12 nucleotides align to TRBD1. Unmatched junction bases numbered 5, after V lost 1 base and J lost 7 bases. The length of the CDR3 is 16 residues. Germline V lookup: CDR1 MNHEY, CDR2 SVGAGI. In DNA form, the CDR3 reads TGTGCCAGCAGTTACTGGGGGACAGGGGGCGCGAATGAGCAGTTCTTC. Protein sequence: CASSYWGTGGANEQFF.

The chain combines TRBV7-9 with TRBJ1-4, with 7 bases lining up with TRBD1. The CDR3 is 14 amino acids. V dropped 4 bases and J dropped 8; count of bases not matched to a gene: 7. The V gene's germline CDR1 is SEHNR and CDR2 FQNEAQ (reference sequence). CDR3 in DNA: TGTGCCAGCAGCTCCTCGACAGGGAGGGAAAAACTGTTTTTT. Translated: CASSSSTGREKLFF.

The table lists this clone with a few counts. The chain combines TRBV4-2 with TRBJ2-7, with no clear D. There are 13 residues in the CDR3. CDR1 is LGHNA and CDR2 is YNFKEQ in the germline V gene. Trimming cost V 1 base and J 5 bases, with 9 bases left between them. CDR3 sequence: CASSQAGANEQYF. The CDR3, as DNA: TGTGCCAGCAGCCAAGCTGGAGCTAACGAGCAGTACTTC.

V usage is TRBV20-1 and J usage is TRBJ2-5, with a possible D match to TRBD2 (5 bases). The CDR3 extends over 11 amino acids. CDR1 is DFQATT and CDR2 is SNEGSKA in the germline V gene (reference sequence). The V end lost 7 bases, the J end lost 2 bases, and 8 bases lay between the germline ends. The CDR3 protein is CSGQRQETQYF. The DNA for the CDR3 is TGCAGTGGCCAGCGGCAAGAGACCCAGTACTTC.

This chain connects TRBV9 to TRBJ1-2; 8 bases are a match to TRBD1. Germline trimming cut 0 bases from V and 2 bases from J; bases unmatched to any gene: 6. The CDR3 has 16 residues. Germline V gives CDR1 SGDLS, CDR2 YYNGEE. For the CDR3, the DNA is TGTGCCAGCAGCGTAGGGGGGGACAGGTTAAACTATGGCTACACCTTC. Translating gives CASSVGGDRLNYGYTF. Supplemented by reference TRBV9 and TRBJ1-2, the full variable domain reads DSGVTQTPKHLITATGQRVTLRCSPRSGDLSVYWYQQSLDQGLQFLIQYYNGEERAKGNILERFSAQQFPDLHSELNLSSLELGDSALYFCASSVGGDRLNYGYTFGSGTRLTVV.

The rearrangement joins TRBV15 to TRBJ1-2; D is possibly TRBD1 (6 bases). Trimming removed 0 bases from V and 6 bases from J, with 14 bases in between. The length of the CDR3 is 15 residues. Germline CDR1 and CDR2: LNHNV and YYDKDF (reference sequence). CDR3 protein: CATSRDRRTVDGYTF. As DNA, the CDR3 is TGTGCCACCAGCAGAGACCGCCGGACAGTAGATGGCTACACCTTC.

This clone was seen just once. The rearrangement links TRBV18 to TRBJ2-1, with 7 bases lining up with TRBD1. Losses at the gene ends were 3 bases for V and 0 bases for J; bases not matched to a gene: 5. This CDR3 is built from 16 residues. Germline loops: CDR1 KGHSH, CDR2 LQKENI. DNA for the CDR3: TGTGCCAGCTCACCCGGGACAGAGAGCTCCTACAATGAGCAGTTCTTC. This translates into CASSPGTESSYNEQFF.

The J gene is TRBJ1-5, the V gene TRBV20-1; D not certain. V was cut by 3 bases and J by 4 bases, with 10 bases left in between. CDR3 length: 13 amino acids. Germline V CDR1 and CDR2: DFQATT, SNEGSKA (reference sequence). DNA of the CDR3: TGCAGTGCTAGTAGAGGTGGTAATCAGCCCCAGCATTTT. Protein sequence: CSASRGGNQPQHF.

The chain links TRBV3-1 (or the pseudogene TRBV3-2) to TRBJ2-5; D may be TRBD2 (6 bases). This CDR3 spans 15 amino acids. Germline V gives CDR1 LGHDT, CDR2 YNNKEL (reference sequence). Deletions cut 3 bases from V and 0 bases from J, with 11 bases between. CDR3 coding DNA: TGTGCCAGCAGCCAGACGGGGACTTACCAAGAGACCCAGTACTTC. It yields the protein CASSQTGTYQETQYF.

The gene calls are TRBV12-2 and TRBJ2-3; TRBD1 was called by the table and not checked on the DNA. TRBV12-2 represents a pseudogene. The CDR3 length is 20 residues. The CDR3 here is CASRLCGLRGTPVKKDTQYF. The DNA of the CDR3 is TGTGCAAGTCGCTTATGCGGGCTCAGGGGTACACCCGTTAAAAAAGATACGCAGTATTTT.